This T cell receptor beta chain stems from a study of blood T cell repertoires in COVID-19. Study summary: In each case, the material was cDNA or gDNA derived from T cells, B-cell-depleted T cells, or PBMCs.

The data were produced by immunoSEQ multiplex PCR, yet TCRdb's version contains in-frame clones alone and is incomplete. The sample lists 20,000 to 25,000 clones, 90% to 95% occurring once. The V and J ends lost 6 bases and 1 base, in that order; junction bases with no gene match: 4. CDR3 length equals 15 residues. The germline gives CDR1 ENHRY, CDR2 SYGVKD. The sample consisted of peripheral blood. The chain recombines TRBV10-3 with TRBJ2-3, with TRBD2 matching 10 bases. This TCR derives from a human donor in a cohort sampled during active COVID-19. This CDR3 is CAIRISGGRTDTQYF. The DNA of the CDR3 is TGTGCCATCAGGATTAGCGGGGGGCGCACAGATACGCAGTATTTT.